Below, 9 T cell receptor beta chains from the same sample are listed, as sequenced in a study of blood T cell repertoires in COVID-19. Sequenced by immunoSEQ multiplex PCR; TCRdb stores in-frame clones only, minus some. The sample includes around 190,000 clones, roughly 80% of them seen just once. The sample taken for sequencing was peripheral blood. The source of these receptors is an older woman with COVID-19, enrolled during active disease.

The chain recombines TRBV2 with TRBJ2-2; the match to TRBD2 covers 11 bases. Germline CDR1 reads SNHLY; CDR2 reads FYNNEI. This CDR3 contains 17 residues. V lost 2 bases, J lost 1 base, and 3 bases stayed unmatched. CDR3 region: CASSETTSGGNTGELFF. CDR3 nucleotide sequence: TGTGCCAGCAGTGAAACCACTAGCGGGGGGAACACCGGGGAGCTGTTTTTT.

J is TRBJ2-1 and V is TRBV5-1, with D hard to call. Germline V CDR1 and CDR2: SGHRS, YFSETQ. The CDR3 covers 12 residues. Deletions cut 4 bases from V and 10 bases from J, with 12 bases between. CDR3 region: CASSPLGAEQFF. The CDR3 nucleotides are TGCGCCAGCAGCCCCCTAGGCGCCGAGCAGTTCTTC.

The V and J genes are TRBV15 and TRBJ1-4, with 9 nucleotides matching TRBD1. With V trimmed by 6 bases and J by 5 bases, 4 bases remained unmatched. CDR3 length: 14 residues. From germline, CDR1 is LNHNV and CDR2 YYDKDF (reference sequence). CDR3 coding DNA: TGTGCCACCAGACTAACAGGGGGCAATGAAAAACTGTTTTTT. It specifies CATRLTGGNEKLFF.

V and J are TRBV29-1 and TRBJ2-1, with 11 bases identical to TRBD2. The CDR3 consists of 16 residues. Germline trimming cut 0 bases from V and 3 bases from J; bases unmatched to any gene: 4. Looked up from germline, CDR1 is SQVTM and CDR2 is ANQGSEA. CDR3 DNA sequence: TGCAGCGTTGAAGATATAGCGGGGGGGTTCTACAATGAGCAGTTCTTC. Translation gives CSVEDIAGGFYNEQFF.

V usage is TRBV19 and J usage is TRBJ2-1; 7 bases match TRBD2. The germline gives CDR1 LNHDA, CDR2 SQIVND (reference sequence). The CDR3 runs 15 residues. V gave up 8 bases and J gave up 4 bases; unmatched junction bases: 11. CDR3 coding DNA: TGTGCCAGTCGAACTCCCGGGACTACATACAATGAGCAGTTCTTC. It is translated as CASRTPGTTYNEQFF.

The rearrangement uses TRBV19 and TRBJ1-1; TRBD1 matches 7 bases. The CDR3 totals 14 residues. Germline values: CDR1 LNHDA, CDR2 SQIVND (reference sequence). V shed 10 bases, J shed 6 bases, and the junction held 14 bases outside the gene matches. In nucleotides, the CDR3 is TGTGCCACGCACAGGGGCCTGGGAAGGCCTGAAGCTTTCTTT. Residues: CATHRGLGRPEAFF.

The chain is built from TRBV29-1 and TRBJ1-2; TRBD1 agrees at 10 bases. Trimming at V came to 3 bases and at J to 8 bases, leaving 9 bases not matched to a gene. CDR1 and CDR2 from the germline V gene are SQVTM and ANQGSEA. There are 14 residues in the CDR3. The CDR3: CSVDPKGTGAGYTF. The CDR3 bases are TGCAGCGTTGACCCAAAAGGGACAGGGGCCGGCTACACCTTC.

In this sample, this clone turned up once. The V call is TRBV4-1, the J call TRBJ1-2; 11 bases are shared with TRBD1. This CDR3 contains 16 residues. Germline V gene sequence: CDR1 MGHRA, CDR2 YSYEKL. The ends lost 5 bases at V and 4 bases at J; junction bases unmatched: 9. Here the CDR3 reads CASSLRWGQGGYGYTF. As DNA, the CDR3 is TGCGCCAGCAGCTTGCGTTGGGGACAGGGGGGCTATGGCTACACCTTC.

The CDR3 loop reads CASSNGGLEGSYGYTF. The CDR3 DNA reads as TGTGCCAGCAGCAACGGGGGACTTGAAGGGAGCTATGGCTACACCTTC. The rearrangement links TRBV9 to TRBJ1-2; tentative D call: TRBD1 (5 bases). This CDR3 region has 16 residues. The germline V and J ends were trimmed by 4 bases and 4 bases, with 20 bases remaining between them. The germline gives CDR1 SGDLS, CDR2 YYNGEE.